The rows below give T cell receptor beta chains drawn from one sample of a study of blood T cells in healthy people across ages. TCRdb ran MiXCR on the 5' RACE reads and lists one entry per CDR3 protein. The sample carries some 1,500,000 distinct CDR3 sequences, 42% recorded once. Sequencing was done on a sample of blood. The receptors shown here come from a woman aged 18-30 years in good health. CDR3s include the opening cysteine and the closing phenylalanine or tryptophan. The order of the fields is J gene, D gene, CDR3 length, V gene, clone size, CDR3 DNA, CDR3 protein. D genes are given only for firm matches. Clone size is stated in some rows and not others, as once, few, many or a class when expanded.

j_call: TRBJ2-1; d_call: TRBD1; cdr3_length: 13; v_call: TRBV27; clone_size: -; cdr3_nt: TGTGCCAGCAGGGGACAGGGGTACTATGAGCAGTTCTTC; cdr3_aa: CASRGQGYYEQFF
j_call: TRBJ2-3; d_call: TRBD1; cdr3_length: 13; v_call: TRBV6-6; clone_size: -; cdr3_nt: TGTGCCACCAATACAGGGGCCACAGATACGCAGTATTTT; cdr3_aa: CATNTGATDTQYF
j_call: TRBJ2-4; d_call: TRBD1; cdr3_length: 15; v_call: TRBV27; clone_size: -; cdr3_nt: TGTGCCAGCAGTTTAGGGACAGAAGCCAAAAACATTCAGTACTTC; cdr3_aa: CASSLGTEAKNIQYF
j_call: TRBJ2-7; d_call: -; cdr3_length: 11; v_call: TRBV2; clone_size: -; cdr3_nt: TGTGCCAGCAAGGTTATCCACGAGCAGTACTTC; cdr3_aa: CASKVIHEQYF
j_call: TRBJ2-1; d_call: TRBD2; cdr3_length: 13; v_call: TRBV10-3; clone_size: -; cdr3_nt: TGTGCCAGTTTAGCGGGAGCCTACAATGAGCAGTTCTTC; cdr3_aa: CASLAGAYNEQFF
j_call: TRBJ2-1; d_call: TRBD2; cdr3_length: 15; v_call: TRBV12-3/TRBV12-4; clone_size: -; cdr3_nt: TGTGCCAGCAGTAATCTCCTAGCGGGTTACAATGAGCAGTTCTTC; cdr3_aa: CASSNLLAGYNEQFF
j_call: TRBJ2-7; d_call: TRBD2; cdr3_length: 18; v_call: TRBV9; clone_size: few; cdr3_nt: TGTGCCAGCAGCCCATCAGGACTAGCGGGACTCTCCTACAATGAGCAGTACTTC; cdr3_aa: CASSPSGLAGLSYNEQYF
j_call: TRBJ2-1; d_call: TRBD1; cdr3_length: 16; v_call: TRBV5-1; clone_size: -; cdr3_nt: TGCGCCAGCAGCTTGGTTGTGAGGGGGCAGGACAATGAGCAGTTCTTC; cdr3_aa: CASSLVVRGQDNEQFF
j_call: TRBJ1-5; d_call: TRBD1; cdr3_length: 15; v_call: TRBV6-6; clone_size: -; cdr3_nt: TGTGCTAGCAGACCGACAGGGGTACGCAATCAGCCCCAGCATTTT; cdr3_aa: CASRPTGVRNQPQHF
j_call: TRBJ1-2; d_call: -; cdr3_length: 12; v_call: TRBV5-1; clone_size: -; cdr3_nt: TGCGCCAGCAGCAGTGGGACGTCCGGCTACACCTTC; cdr3_aa: CASSSGTSGYTF
j_call: TRBJ1-4; d_call: TRBD1; cdr3_length: 14; v_call: TRBV6-2/TRBV6-3; clone_size: -; cdr3_nt: TGTGCCAGCAGATCGACAGGGGGACATGAAAAACTGTTTTTT; cdr3_aa: CASRSTGGHEKLFF
j_call: TRBJ2-7; d_call: -; cdr3_length: 15; v_call: TRBV9; clone_size: few; cdr3_nt: TGTGCCAGCAGCGTATCTCCAGGGGTCACCTACGAGCAGTACTTC; cdr3_aa: CASSVSPGVTYEQYF
j_call: TRBJ2-5; d_call: TRBD2; cdr3_length: 15; v_call: TRBV20-1; clone_size: many; cdr3_nt: TGCAGTGCTATAAGTGGACTAGCTATCCAAGAGACCCAGTACTTC; cdr3_aa: CSAISGLAIQETQYF
j_call: TRBJ2-7; d_call: -; cdr3_length: 11; v_call: TRBV29-1; clone_size: -; cdr3_nt: TGCAGCACATATAGGGGGAATACACAGTACTTC; cdr3_aa: CSTYRGNTQYF
j_call: TRBJ1-5; d_call: TRBD1; cdr3_length: 16; v_call: TRBV5-5; clone_size: -; cdr3_nt: TGTGCCAGCAGCCTCGGGACAGGAGATAGCAATCAGCCCCAGCATTTT; cdr3_aa: CASSLGTGDSNQPQHF
j_call: TRBJ2-3; d_call: TRBD2; cdr3_length: 15; v_call: TRBV7-2; clone_size: -; cdr3_nt: TGTGCCGGCAGCTTAGCGGGGGGAGGCACAGATACGCAGTATTTT; cdr3_aa: CAGSLAGGGTDTQYF
j_call: TRBJ1-3; d_call: -; cdr3_length: 15; v_call: TRBV29-1; clone_size: once; cdr3_nt: TGCAGCGTTGACGCACAGGGACACTCTGGAAACACCATATATTTT; cdr3_aa: CSVDAQGHSGNTIYF
j_call: TRBJ2-7; d_call: -; cdr3_length: 14; v_call: TRBV5-1; clone_size: -; cdr3_nt: TGCGCCAGCAGCTCCGACACCTCCTACAATGAGCAGTACTTC; cdr3_aa: CASSSDTSYNEQYF
j_call: TRBJ2-1; d_call: -; cdr3_length: 15; v_call: TRBV7-8; clone_size: -; cdr3_nt: TGTGCCAGCAGCCCGCGCAGGGAAACTACGAATGAGCAGTTCTTC; cdr3_aa: CASSPRRETTNEQFF
j_call: TRBJ2-1; d_call: -; cdr3_length: 15; v_call: TRBV2; clone_size: few; cdr3_nt: TGTGCCAGCAGTGGAGAGGTAGCGACGCGGTCTGAGCAGTTCTTC; cdr3_aa: CASSGEVATRSEQFF
j_call: TRBJ2-5; d_call: TRBD2; cdr3_length: 16; v_call: TRBV20-1; clone_size: -; cdr3_nt: TGCAGTTCTAGAAACTCTTGGACTAGCGGGTACAATGAGCAGTACTTC; cdr3_aa: CSSRNSWTSGYNEQYF
j_call: TRBJ2-3; d_call: TRBD2; cdr3_length: 15; v_call: TRBV7-8; clone_size: -; cdr3_nt: TGTGCCGGCAGCCTTAGTTATAGCGGGGCGGATACGCAGTATTTT; cdr3_aa: CAGSLSYSGADTQYF
j_call: TRBJ2-2; d_call: -; cdr3_length: 15; v_call: TRBV18; clone_size: -; cdr3_nt: TGTGCCAGCTCACCAACCGGCGCGAACACCGGGGAGCTGTTTTTT; cdr3_aa: CASSPTGANTGELFF
j_call: TRBJ2-7; d_call: -; cdr3_length: 13; v_call: TRBV14; clone_size: -; cdr3_nt: TGTGCCAGCAGCCAGCAACAGGGCCATGAGCAGTACTTC; cdr3_aa: CASSQQQGHEQYF
j_call: TRBJ2-1; d_call: TRBD2; cdr3_length: 13; v_call: TRBV20-1; clone_size: -; cdr3_nt: TGCAGTGCGTGGACTAGCGCTGACAATGAGCAGTTCTTC; cdr3_aa: CSAWTSADNEQFF
j_call: TRBJ2-2; d_call: TRBD1; cdr3_length: 15; v_call: TRBV13; clone_size: -; cdr3_nt: TGTGCCAGCAGCACAAGGACAGGGGGCACCGGGGAGCTGTTTTTT; cdr3_aa: CASSTRTGGTGELFF
j_call: TRBJ2-7; d_call: -; cdr3_length: 13; v_call: TRBV2; clone_size: -; cdr3_nt: TGTGCCAGCAATGACTCGCCGGCCTACGAGCAGTACTTC; cdr3_aa: CASNDSPAYEQYF
j_call: TRBJ2-1; d_call: -; cdr3_length: 15; v_call: TRBV7-2; clone_size: few; cdr3_nt: TGTGCCAGCAGCCAGAGTGTGTGGTCCTACAATGAGCAGTTCTTC; cdr3_aa: CASSQSVWSYNEQFF
j_call: TRBJ2-3; d_call: TRBD2; cdr3_length: 15; v_call: TRBV12-3/TRBV12-4; clone_size: -; cdr3_nt: TGTGCCAGCAGTTTATACAGCGGGAGAGCAGATATGCAATATTTT; cdr3_aa: CASSLYSGRADMQYF
j_call: TRBJ1-2; d_call: -; cdr3_length: 14; v_call: TRBV5-1; clone_size: -; cdr3_nt: TGCGCCAGCAGACCTACCGGGGCGGAGTATGGCTACACCTTC; cdr3_aa: CASRPTGAEYGYTF
j_call: TRBJ1-2; d_call: TRBD1; cdr3_length: 15; v_call: TRBV7-2; clone_size: -; cdr3_nt: TGTGCCAGCAGCTTAGCGGCCAGGGGGCTCTCTGGCTACACCTTC; cdr3_aa: CASSLAARGLSGYTF
j_call: TRBJ1-2; d_call: -; cdr3_length: 14; v_call: TRBV3-1; clone_size: -; cdr3_nt: TGTGCCAGCAGCCCTGTTTCGGCTTACTATGGCTACACCTTC; cdr3_aa: CASSPVSAYYGYTF
j_call: TRBJ2-5; d_call: -; cdr3_length: 15; v_call: TRBV2; clone_size: -; cdr3_nt: TGTGCCAGCAGTGAAGGGGTAGGGGGAAAAGAGACCCAGTACTTC; cdr3_aa: CASSEGVGGKETQYF
j_call: TRBJ1-1; d_call: -; cdr3_length: 14; v_call: TRBV7-9; clone_size: once; cdr3_nt: TGTGCCAGCAGCTTAGGTCGGCTTGGCGCTGAAGCTTTCTTT; cdr3_aa: CASSLGRLGAEAFF
j_call: TRBJ1-5; d_call: -; cdr3_length: 15; v_call: TRBV4-2; clone_size: few; cdr3_nt: TGTGCCAGCAGCCAAGTAGGGAATAGCAATCAGCCCCAGCATTTT; cdr3_aa: CASSQVGNSNQPQHF
j_call: TRBJ1-5; d_call: -; cdr3_length: 14; v_call: TRBV28; clone_size: -; cdr3_nt: TGTGCCAGCACCTTGGAGTATAGCAATCAGCCCCAGCATTTT; cdr3_aa: CASTLEYSNQPQHF
j_call: TRBJ1-2; d_call: -; cdr3_length: 14; v_call: TRBV9; clone_size: few; cdr3_nt: TGTGCCAGCAGCGTACCTGCGACAGGATATGGCTACACCTTC; cdr3_aa: CASSVPATGYGYTF
j_call: TRBJ2-7; d_call: -; cdr3_length: 14; v_call: TRBV10-1; clone_size: -; cdr3_nt: TGCGCCAGCAGTGACCGGGCCGCACGGTTCGAGCAGTACTTC; cdr3_aa: CASSDRAARFEQYF
j_call: TRBJ2-7; d_call: -; cdr3_length: 13; v_call: TRBV6-1; clone_size: -; cdr3_nt: TGTGCCAGCAGTGCTTCTATGCGGTACGAGCAGTACTTC; cdr3_aa: CASSASMRYEQYF
j_call: TRBJ1-4; d_call: -; cdr3_length: 15; v_call: TRBV20-1; clone_size: -; cdr3_nt: TGCAGTGCTATCAGGGACGCCCGGGGGGGAGAAAAACTGTTTTTT; cdr3_aa: CSAIRDARGGEKLFF
j_call: TRBJ1-6; d_call: TRBD1; cdr3_length: 15; v_call: TRBV27; clone_size: -; cdr3_nt: TGTGCCAGCAGTGCTGGGACAGGGGGTTATTCACCCCTCCACTTT; cdr3_aa: CASSAGTGGYSPLHF
j_call: TRBJ1-1; d_call: -; cdr3_length: 13; v_call: TRBV5-1; clone_size: few; cdr3_nt: TGCGCCAGCAGCCGCTCAGACATCACTGAAGCTTTCTTT; cdr3_aa: CASSRSDITEAFF
j_call: TRBJ1-2; d_call: -; cdr3_length: 14; v_call: TRBV20-1; clone_size: few; cdr3_nt: TGCAGTGCTAGAGAGGGACCGCCGGTCTATGGCTACACCTTC; cdr3_aa: CSAREGPPVYGYTF
j_call: TRBJ2-1; d_call: TRBD2; cdr3_length: 14; v_call: TRBV4-1; clone_size: once; cdr3_nt: TGCGCCACAGCACCGAGCGGGAACTGCAATGAGCAGTTCTTC; cdr3_aa: CATAPSGNCNEQFF
j_call: TRBJ2-3; d_call: -; cdr3_length: 11; v_call: TRBV7-2; clone_size: many; cdr3_nt: TGTGCCAGCAGCATTGTAGATACGCAGTATTTT; cdr3_aa: CASSIVDTQYF
j_call: TRBJ2-2; d_call: -; cdr3_length: 15; v_call: TRBV27; clone_size: -; cdr3_nt: TGTGCCAGCAGTACAACAGGGTTGGGCGCCGGGGAGCTGTTTTTT; cdr3_aa: CASSTTGLGAGELFF
j_call: TRBJ2-2; d_call: TRBD1; cdr3_length: 13; v_call: TRBV28; clone_size: -; cdr3_nt: TGTGCCAGCAGTTACAGGGGGCTTGGGGAGCTGTTTTTT; cdr3_aa: CASSYRGLGELFF
j_call: TRBJ1-6; d_call: TRBD1; cdr3_length: 18; v_call: TRBV25-1; clone_size: -; cdr3_nt: TGTGCCAGCAGTGAATCGCCTCCGACAGGGGGCCCTAATTCACCCCTCCACTTT; cdr3_aa: CASSESPPTGGPNSPLHF
j_call: TRBJ2-7; d_call: -; cdr3_length: 15; v_call: TRBV11-2; clone_size: few; cdr3_nt: TGTGCCAGCAGCTTAGTTGAGGGGGGGCTCAATGAGCAGTACTTC; cdr3_aa: CASSLVEGGLNEQYF
j_call: TRBJ2-3; d_call: -; cdr3_length: 14; v_call: TRBV20-1; clone_size: -; cdr3_nt: TGCAGTGCACAGGAGGGAACTAGCACAGATACGCAGTATTTT; cdr3_aa: CSAQEGTSTDTQYF
j_call: TRBJ2-5; d_call: TRBD2; cdr3_length: 15; v_call: TRBV20-1; clone_size: -; cdr3_nt: TGCAGTGCTAGAGAAAGAGGGACTAGCTGGCAGACCCAGTACTTC; cdr3_aa: CSARERGTSWQTQYF
j_call: TRBJ2-2; d_call: -; cdr3_length: 14; v_call: TRBV28; clone_size: once; cdr3_nt: TGTGCCAGCAGTGTAAGGGGGAGGACCGGGGAGCTGTTTTTT; cdr3_aa: CASSVRGRTGELFF
j_call: TRBJ2-1; d_call: -; cdr3_length: 16; v_call: TRBV6-5; clone_size: -; cdr3_nt: TGTGCCAGCAGGGCCATGCTCCATTTAGGGTACAATGAGCAGTTCTTC; cdr3_aa: CASRAMLHLGYNEQFF
j_call: TRBJ1-1; d_call: TRBD1; cdr3_length: 14; v_call: TRBV20-1; clone_size: -; cdr3_nt: TGCAGTGCCACACCGGGACAGAGAATCGCTGAAGCTTTCTTT; cdr3_aa: CSATPGQRIAEAFF
j_call: TRBJ1-5; d_call: TRBD1; cdr3_length: 15; v_call: TRBV12-3/TRBV12-4; clone_size: -; cdr3_nt: TGTGCCAGCAGTCGCGACAGGGGGCATGGTCAGCCCCAGCATTTT; cdr3_aa: CASSRDRGHGQPQHF
j_call: TRBJ2-1; d_call: -; cdr3_length: 15; v_call: TRBV5-6; clone_size: few; cdr3_nt: TGTGCCAGCAGCTTGGGGGACTCCGACTACAATGAGCAGTTCTTC; cdr3_aa: CASSLGDSDYNEQFF
j_call: TRBJ2-5; d_call: TRBD1; cdr3_length: 14; v_call: TRBV5-1; clone_size: -; cdr3_nt: TGCGCCAGCAGCTATACAGGGGGCTCGGAGACCCAGTACTTC; cdr3_aa: CASSYTGGSETQYF
j_call: TRBJ1-2; d_call: -; cdr3_length: 13; v_call: TRBV29-1; clone_size: -; cdr3_nt: TGCAGCGTTCAGGGGCCGGTTAACTATGGCTACACCTTC; cdr3_aa: CSVQGPVNYGYTF
j_call: TRBJ2-7; d_call: -; cdr3_length: 13; v_call: TRBV29-1; clone_size: -; cdr3_nt: TGCAGCGCCTCCCATCGGAGCTCCTACGAGCAGTACTTC; cdr3_aa: CSASHRSSYEQYF
j_call: TRBJ1-3; d_call: -; cdr3_length: 16; v_call: TRBV7-9; clone_size: -; cdr3_nt: TGTGCCAGCAGCTTAGACCCAGCCCTCGGGAGAAACACCATATATTTT; cdr3_aa: CASSLDPALGRNTIYF